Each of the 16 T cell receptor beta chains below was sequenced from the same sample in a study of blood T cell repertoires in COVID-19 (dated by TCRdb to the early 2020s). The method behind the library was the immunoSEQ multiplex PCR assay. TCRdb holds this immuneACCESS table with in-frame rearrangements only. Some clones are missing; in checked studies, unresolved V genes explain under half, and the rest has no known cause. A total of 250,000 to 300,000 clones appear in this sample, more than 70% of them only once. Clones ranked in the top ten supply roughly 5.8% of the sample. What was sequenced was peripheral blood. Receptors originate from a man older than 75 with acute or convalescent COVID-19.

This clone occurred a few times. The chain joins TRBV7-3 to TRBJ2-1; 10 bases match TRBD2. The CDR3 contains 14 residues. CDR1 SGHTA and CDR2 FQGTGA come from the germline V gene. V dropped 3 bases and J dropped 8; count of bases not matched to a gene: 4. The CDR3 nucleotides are TGTGCCAGCAGCTTGTCTAGCGGGAGTCATGAGCAGTTCTTC. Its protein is CASSLSSGSHEQFF. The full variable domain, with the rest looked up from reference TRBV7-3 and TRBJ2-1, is GAGVSQTPSNKVTEKGKYVELRCDPISGHTALYWYRQSLGQGPEFLIYFQGTGAADDSGLPNDRFFAVRPEGSVSTLKIQRTERGDSAVYLCASSLSSGSHEQFFGPGTRLTVL.

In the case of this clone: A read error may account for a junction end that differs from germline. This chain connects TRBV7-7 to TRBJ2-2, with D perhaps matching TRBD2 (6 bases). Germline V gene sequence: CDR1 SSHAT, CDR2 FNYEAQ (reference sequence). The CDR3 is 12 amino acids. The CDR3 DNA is TGTGCTAGCAGGGAGGAGCCCGGGGAGCTGTTTTTT. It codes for CASREEPGELFF.

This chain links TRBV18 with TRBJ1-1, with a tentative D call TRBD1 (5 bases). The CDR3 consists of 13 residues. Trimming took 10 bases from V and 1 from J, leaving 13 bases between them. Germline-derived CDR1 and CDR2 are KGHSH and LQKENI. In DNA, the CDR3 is TGTGCCACCAACATACAGGAGAACACTGAAGCTTTCTTT. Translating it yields CATNIQENTEAFF.

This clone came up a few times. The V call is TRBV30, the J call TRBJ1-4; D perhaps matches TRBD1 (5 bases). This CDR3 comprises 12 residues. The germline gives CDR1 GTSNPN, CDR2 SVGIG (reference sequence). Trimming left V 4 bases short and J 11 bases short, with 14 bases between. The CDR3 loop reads CAWMDTSGKLFF. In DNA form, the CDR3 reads TGTGCCTGGATGGACACGAGCGGGAAACTGTTTTTT.

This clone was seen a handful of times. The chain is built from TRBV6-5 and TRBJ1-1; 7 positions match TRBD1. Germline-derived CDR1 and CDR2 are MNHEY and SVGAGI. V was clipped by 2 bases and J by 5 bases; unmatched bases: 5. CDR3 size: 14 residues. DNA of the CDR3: TGTGCCAGCAGTTACAGGGGGCGTGAGACTGAAGCTTTCTTT. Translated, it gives CASSYRGRETEAFF.

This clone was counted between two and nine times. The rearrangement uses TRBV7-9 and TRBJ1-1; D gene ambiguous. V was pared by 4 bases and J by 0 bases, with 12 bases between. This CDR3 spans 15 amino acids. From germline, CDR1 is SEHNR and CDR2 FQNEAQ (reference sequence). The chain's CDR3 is CASSSSAGVNTEAFF. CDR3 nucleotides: TGTGCCAGCAGCTCCAGCGCTGGAGTGAACACTGAAGCTTTCTTT.

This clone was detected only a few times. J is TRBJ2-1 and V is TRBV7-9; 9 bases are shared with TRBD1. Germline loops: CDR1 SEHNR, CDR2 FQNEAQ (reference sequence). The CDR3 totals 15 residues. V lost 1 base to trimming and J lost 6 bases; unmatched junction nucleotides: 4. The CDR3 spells CASSLEGTGSNEQFF. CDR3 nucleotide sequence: TGTGCCAGCAGCTTAGAAGGGACAGGGTCCAATGAGCAGTTCTTC.

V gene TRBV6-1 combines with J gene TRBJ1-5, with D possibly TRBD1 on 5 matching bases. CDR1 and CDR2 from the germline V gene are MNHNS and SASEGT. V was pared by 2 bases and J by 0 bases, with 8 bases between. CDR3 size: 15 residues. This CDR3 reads CASSEQGGSNQPQHF. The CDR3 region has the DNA TGTGCCAGCAGTGAACAGGGCGGTAGCAATCAGCCCCAGCATTTT.

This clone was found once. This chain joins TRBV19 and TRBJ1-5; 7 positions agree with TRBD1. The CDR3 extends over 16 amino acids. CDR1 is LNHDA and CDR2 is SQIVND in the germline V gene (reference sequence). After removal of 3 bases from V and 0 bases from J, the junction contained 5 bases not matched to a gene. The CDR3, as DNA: TGTGCCAGTAGTATTGACAGGGTCTATAGCAATCAGCCCCAGCATTTT. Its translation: CASSIDRVYSNQPQHF.

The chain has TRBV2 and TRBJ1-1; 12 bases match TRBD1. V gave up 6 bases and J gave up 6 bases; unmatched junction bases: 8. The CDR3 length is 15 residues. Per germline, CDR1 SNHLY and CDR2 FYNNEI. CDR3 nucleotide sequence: TGTGCCAGCAGAGCACGGGGACAGGGGGCTTCTGAAGCTTTCTTT. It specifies CASRARGQGASEAFF. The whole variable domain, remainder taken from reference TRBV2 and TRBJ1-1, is EPEVTQTPSHQVTQMGQEVILRCVPISNHLYFYWYRQILGQKVEFLVSFYNNEISEKSEIFDDQFSVERPDGSNFTLKIRSTKLEDSAMYFCASRARGQGASEAFFGQGTRLTVV.

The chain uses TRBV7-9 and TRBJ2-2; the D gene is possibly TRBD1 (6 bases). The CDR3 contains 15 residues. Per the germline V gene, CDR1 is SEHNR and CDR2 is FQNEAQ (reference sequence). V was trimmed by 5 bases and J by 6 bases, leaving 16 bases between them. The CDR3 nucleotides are TGTGCCAGCAGCCGCAATACAGGGATCCCCGGGGAGCTGTTTTTT. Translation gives CASSRNTGIPGELFF.

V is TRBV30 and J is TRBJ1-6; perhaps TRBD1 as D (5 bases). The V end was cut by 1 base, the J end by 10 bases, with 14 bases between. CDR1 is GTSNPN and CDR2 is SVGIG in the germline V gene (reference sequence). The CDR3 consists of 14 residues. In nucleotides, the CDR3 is TGTGCCTGGAGTGCAAAAGGGGTACAATCACCCCTCCACTTT. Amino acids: CAWSAKGVQSPLHF.

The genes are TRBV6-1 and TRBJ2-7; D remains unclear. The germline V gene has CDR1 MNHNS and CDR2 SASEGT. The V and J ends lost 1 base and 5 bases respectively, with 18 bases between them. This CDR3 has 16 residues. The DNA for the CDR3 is TGTGCCAGCAGTGAAGAGGTGCCAGGTTCCTTCGACGAGCAGTACTTC. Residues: CASSEEVPGSFDEQYF.

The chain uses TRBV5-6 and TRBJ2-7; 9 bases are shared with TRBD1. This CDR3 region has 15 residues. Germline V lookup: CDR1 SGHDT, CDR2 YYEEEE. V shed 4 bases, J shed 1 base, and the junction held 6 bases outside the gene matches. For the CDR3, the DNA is TGTGCCAGCAGCGCGGGGGACAGGGAGTCCTACGAGCAGTACTTC. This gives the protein CASSAGDRESYEQYF.

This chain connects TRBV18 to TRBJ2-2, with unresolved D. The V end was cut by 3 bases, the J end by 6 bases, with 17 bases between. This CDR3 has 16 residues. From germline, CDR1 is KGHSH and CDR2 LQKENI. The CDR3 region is CASSPRLPSSAGELFF. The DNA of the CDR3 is TGTGCCAGCTCACCCCGACTCCCTTCGTCCGCCGGGGAGCTGTTTTTT.

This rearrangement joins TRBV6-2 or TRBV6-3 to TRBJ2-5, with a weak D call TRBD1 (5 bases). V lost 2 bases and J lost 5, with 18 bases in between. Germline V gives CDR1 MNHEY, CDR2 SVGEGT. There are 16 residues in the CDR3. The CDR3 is CASSYAGWGKGETQYF. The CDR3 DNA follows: TGTGCCAGCAGTTACGCAGGGTGGGGCAAAGGGGAGACCCAGTACTTC.